This T cell receptor (beta chain) originates from a study of PD-1 blockade in classical Hodgkin lymphoma. Overall study findings and caveats: Undefined causes, possibly disease activity or prior therapy, underlie the repertoire differences. CD4+ TCR diversity, unlike CD8+, climbed significantly by C4D1.

Produced via immunoSEQ multiplex PCR; TCRdb's table is partial and in-frame only. Among approximately 27,000 clones listed, just over 85% were seen once. Each and every patient relapsed after autologous stem cell transplantation, and patients got differing brentuximab vedotin exposure. Concerning this clone itself: Its specificity is unknown.

Trimming pared 0 bases from V and 0 bases from J, leaving 4 bases between. The CDR3 runs 13 residues. Germline CDR1 is GTSNPN and CDR2 is SVGIG (reference sequence). The source was peripheral blood mononuclear cells (PBMCs), collected at baseline. The clonotype comes from a human donor with classical Hodgkin lymphoma. V is TRBV30 and J is TRBJ2-3; no reliable D call. CDR3 in DNA: TGTGCCTGGAGTGTACACAGCACAGATACGCAGTATTTT. Translation gives CAWSVHSTDTQYF.